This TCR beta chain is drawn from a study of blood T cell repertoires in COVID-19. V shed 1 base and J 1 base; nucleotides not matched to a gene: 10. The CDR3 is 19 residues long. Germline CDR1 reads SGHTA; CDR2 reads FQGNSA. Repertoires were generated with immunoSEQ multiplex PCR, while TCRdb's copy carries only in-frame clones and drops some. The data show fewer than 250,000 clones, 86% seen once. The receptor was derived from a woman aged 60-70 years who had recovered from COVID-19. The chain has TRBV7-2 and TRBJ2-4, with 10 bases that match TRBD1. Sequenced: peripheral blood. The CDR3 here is CASSLGRDRGMSAKNIQYF. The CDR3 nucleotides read TGTGCCAGCAGCTTAGGCCGGGACAGGGGAATGTCGGCCAAAAACATTCAGTACTTC.